The present entry profiles one TCR beta chain with its context. This sample was included in a study of OX40 agonist ivuxolimab in advanced cancers. V lost 7 bases and J 0 bases, leaving 19 bases between the germline ends. The CDR3 contains 17 residues. Germline V CDR1 and CDR2: LNHDA, SQIVND (reference sequence). Some clones are missing from TCRdb's copy, which holds only in-frame ones; the method was immunoSEQ multiplex PCR. There are around 81,000 clones in the sample; more than 75% occur only once, and around 0.95% lies in the top ten. The chain joins TRBV19 to TRBJ1-5; unclear D gene. The receptor comes from an adult with an advanced solid tumor such as melanoma, head and neck, liver or kidney cancer. The source was CD4+ or CD8+ T cells sorted from blood, collected in a trial of the OX40 agonist ivuxolimab. The CDR3 bases are TGTGCCAGTAAGCCGATAGAGGCCAGGTATAGCAATCAGCCCCAGCATTTT. This codes for CASKPIEARYSNQPQHF.